Sequencing of this T cell receptor beta chain was carried out in a study of T cells in pancreatic ductal adenocarcinoma. Study-level findings and limits: Comparisons of tumor and blood clonality may show falsely lower tumor diversity. No significant tumor-blood clonality difference; means were about 0.12 and 0.073.

Selected pancreatic ductal adenocarcinoma patients had undergone surgery without neoadjuvant therapy. CDR3 length equals 17 residues. Trimming took 4 bases from V and 10 from J; bases not matched to a gene: 14. In germline, CDR1 is MGHRA, CDR2 YSYEKL. TCRdb's copy holds only in-frame clones and misses some; the assay was immunoSEQ multiplex PCR. This sample has around 94,000 clones, with roughly 96% found just once. On this clone: Its antigen is currently unknown.

This chain links TRBV4-1 with TRBJ1-6; 9 bases match TRBD1. The clonotype was recovered from a human donor with pancreatic ductal adenocarcinoma. The sample taken for sequencing was PBMCs. The CDR3 here is CASSLAEGQGNLSPLHF. Written as DNA, the CDR3 is TGCGCCAGCAGCCTTGCCGAGGGACAGGGTAATCTGTCACCCCTCCACTTT.